This TCR beta chain was observed in a study of blood T cell repertoires in COVID-19 (dated by TCRdb to about 2020). Background on the whole study: Samples from collaborators originated in the United States, Italy and Spain and spanned both the acute and convalescent phases of COVID-19. The prospective study material was composed of cDNA or gDNA derived from T cells, B-cell-depleted T cells, or PBMCs. Deeply sampled blood TCRbeta repertoires from subjects exposed to, actively infected with, or recovered from COVID-19 were included in the dataset. The repertoires were made available in a free public database intended to serve as a resource for research on the immune response to SARS-CoV-2. The samples were drawn from two sources: the first 160 participants of the ongoing ImmuneRACE study, and 1,000 to 1,500 subjects contributed by 6 global collaborators. Sample metadata almost always included a de-identified subject ID, COVID-19 status, age in years and sex. HLA class I and class II types, where available, came from metadata supplied by the sample provider rather than from assay-based typing. Broad study findings and their caveats: The amount of clinical and demographic metadata varied by source and participant and was provided uncurated.

The collaborating institutions used their own protocols to collect whole blood in K2EDTA tubes. For TCRbeta analysis, collaborator samples were shipped as frozen whole blood, as isolated PBMCs, or as DNA extracted from either sample type. The CDR3 holds 13 amino acids from the cysteine to the phenylalanine. The retained sequence is limited to the CDR3, 39 bases, with the frame set at the first base. The germline V gene sets CDR1 to MNHEY and CDR2 to SVGAGI. Trimming accounts for 10 bases at V and 1 base at J, while the number of junction bases matched to no gene is 5. The immunoSEQ Assay, a bias-controlled multiplex PCR, was used to amplify TCRbeta CDR3 regions from genomic DNA. In the authors' own workflow: The number of nucleated cells in each sample was estimated from the amplification of reference gene primers within the assay. Sequence reads were collapsed and filtered to measure the absolute abundance of every unique TCRbeta CDR3 rearrangement. For each sample, productive Simpson clonality was calculated by taking the square root of Simpson's diversity index across productive rearrangements. TCRdb took over this immuneACCESS table, retaining in-frame rearrangements with V and J assigned. Such tables are incomplete; in checked studies, under half of the missing clones stem from an unresolved V gene, and the remainder is unexplained. That table gives V, J and clone size, and the DNA gave D and trimming. This sample has some 120,000 clones in its table, and more than 80% of those were observed once. The ten top clones hold 10% of the sample.

Of note for this clone: This clone's antigen is unknown. No per-base quality is available; no much larger clone lies one base away.

The rearrangement joined TRBV6-5 to TRBJ2-3; a stretch of 7 junction bases matches TRBD2. The sequence was collected from a human donor in a cohort sampled during active COVID-19. Sequencing was carried out using peripheral blood. The nucleotide sequence is TGTGCCACGAGGACTAGACGCACAGATACGCAGTATTTT. Its coded protein is CATRTRRTDTQYF.